This T cell receptor (beta chain) stems from a study of tissue T cells after allogeneic stem cell transplantation. General observations from the study: This small cohort was clinically heterogeneous, and sampling depth was a limitation. Motif-based clustering found tissue-specific repertoire signatures shared across patients, though few clones were shared.

Measured with immunoSEQ multiplex PCR; TCRdb has only the in-frame clones, and not every one. The sample consists of under 8,000 clones, around 42% of them appearing once. This clone was seen only a few times. The antigen is undetermined. Genes here carry mouse names. The read falls 1 residue short of the CDR3 end, and the missing part is taken from the germline J gene. The CDR3 is 13 residues long. The ends lost 4 bases at V and 7 bases at J; junction bases unmatched: 6. Germline V gene lookup returns CDR1 FNHDT and CDR2 SITEND (reference sequence). The time point: mouse harvest day 7 after allogeneic transplant. Each mouse received 10^7 T-cell-depleted marrow cells plus 10^6 splenic CD5+ T cells by tail vein. Mice had MHC-mismatched B6 into BALB/c GVHD, sampled day 7 or 14.

The sequencing input was gut tissue. The receptor was isolated from a female BALB/c mouse given C57BL/6 T cells with graft-versus-host disease after an allogeneic hematopoietic cell transplant. The gene calls are TRBV19 and TRBJ2-7, with 9 bases aligning to TRBD2. CDR3 region: CASSFGGAPEQYF. The part of the CDR3 DNA that was read is TGTGCCAGCAGTTTTGGGGGGGCGCCCGAACAGTAC.